Below are 5 T cell receptor beta chains sequenced from a single sample in a study of chemoradiotherapy in HPV16-positive cancers. The repertoire was sequenced with immunoSEQ multiplex PCR; TCRdb's copy has only in-frame clones and lacks some. This table has approximately 15,000 clones, over 70% appearing once. The sample here was taken from a patient who underwent chemoradiotherapy. These receptors originate from a human donor with HPV-associated anogenital cancer.

This clone was seen a handful of times. The genes are TRBV7-2 and TRBJ1-2; 8 bases map to TRBD1. Per the germline V gene, CDR1 is SGHTA and CDR2 is FQGNSA. The CDR3 sequence is 15 residues long. J gave up 5 bases and V 3 bases, and 8 bases lay outside the gene matches. Written as DNA, the CDR3 is TGTGCCAGCAGCTTCGGACAGGGTGTAGGGTATGGCTACACCTTC. It is translated as CASSFGQGVGYGYTF. Complete variable domain (other parts from reference TRBV7-2 and TRBJ1-2): GAGVSQSPSNKVTEKGKDVELRCDPISGHTALYWYRQSLGQGLEFLIYFQGNSAPDKSGLPSDRFSAERTGGSVSTLTIQRTQQEDSAVYLCASSFGQGVGYGYTFGSGTRLTVV.

The V and J genes are TRBV7-9 and TRBJ1-2, with D maybe TRBD1 (5 bases). The CDR3 length is 12 residues. Germline V CDR1 and CDR2: SEHNR, FQNEAQ (reference sequence). Trimming pared 5 bases from V and 10 bases from J, leaving 14 bases between. CDR3 sequence (DNA): TGTGCCAGCAGCCCTGACAGTTTGGACTACACCTTC. It specifies CASSPDSLDYTF.

The table lists this clone with a count of one. CDR3 nucleotides: TGTGCCAGCAGCCCTCATTTCGAGGGTTCGAATCAGCCCCAGCATTTT. Translated: CASSPHFEGSNQPQHF. The rearrangement links TRBV7-2 to TRBJ1-5; D remains unclear. With 5 bases removed from V and 4 bases from J, the gap between germline ends came to 18 bases. Germline CDR1 and CDR2: SGHTA and FQGNSA. This CDR3 contains 16 residues.

The chain couples TRBV6-1 to TRBJ1-4; D perhaps matches TRBD1 (5 bases). V was shortened by 1 base and J by 7 bases, with 7 bases between the two germline ends. Looked up from germline, CDR1 is MNHNS and CDR2 is SASEGT. The CDR3 is made up of 13 amino acids. CDR3 sequence reads: CASSEGQIEKLFF. CDR3 nucleotide sequence: TGTGCCAGCAGTGAAGGACAGATTGAAAAACTGTTTTTT.

V gene TRBV28 combines with J gene TRBJ2-7; D is perhaps TRBD2 (5 bases). Deletions cut 6 bases from V and 5 bases from J, with 14 bases between. The V gene's germline CDR1 is MDHEN and CDR2 SYDVKM. The CDR3 loop spans 13 amino acids. This CDR3 is CASSLPERDEQYF. CDR3 coding DNA: TGTGCCAGCAGCCTACCAGAGAGGGACGAGCAGTACTTC.